This record covers a single T cell receptor beta chain. TCRdb analysed the RACE reads with MiXCR anew, one entry per CDR3 protein. The table records roughly 380,000 distinct CDR3 sequences, around 4.8% of them present only once. The source of the sample is a study of human T cells and chemical hapten exposure. At the level of the study: Across samples, TCR yields varied, mostly owing to small differences in pooled library volumes.

V was shortened by 0 bases and J by 3 bases, with 15 bases between the two germline ends. Germline-derived CDR1 and CDR2 are MNHNS and SASEGT. The CDR3 extends over 17 amino acids. Time point meaning: patch test 1, 2 weeks after DPC sensitization. Treatment: therapeutic diphenylcyclopropenone sensitization with weekly scalp DPC. Sample donors consisted of patients with alopecia, aged 18 to 70 years, who were suitable for DPC. The source material was whole blood, sampled in connection with sensitization to the hapten diphenylcyclopropenone (DPC). This receptor was taken from a woman in her 50s with alopecia areata. Some clones in this sample may be carry-over from other donors' samples. The rearrangement links TRBV6-1 to TRBJ1-3; D uncertain. The CDR3 here is CASSEALRGFGGNTIYF. Written as DNA, the CDR3 is TGTGCCAGCAGTGAAGCGCTTCGAGGTTTCGGTGGAAACACCATATATTTT.